The present entry profiles one T cell receptor (beta chain) with its context. This specimen belongs to a study of Graves' ophthalmopathy and Graves' hyperthyroidism. This CDR3 is built from 16 residues. From germline, CDR1 is MNHEY and CDR2 SVGAGI. V dropped 0 bases and J dropped 6 bases, with 15 bases sitting between them. Beta-chain TCR CDR3 regions were amplified from RNA transcripts. HTBI primers primed a first-round RT-PCR, and a second-round multiplex PCR followed. MiXCR, run by TCRdb on the multiplex PCR reads, gives a single entry per CDR3 protein. The profile covers some 1.1 million distinct CDR3 sequences, with about 40% appearing a single time and approximately 10% taken by the ten largest.

The sample taken for sequencing was peripheral blood or thyroid tissue (not recorded which). This receptor was identified in an adult man with Graves' hyperthyroidism. The J gene is TRBJ1-5, the V gene TRBV6-5; the D gene is possibly TRBD1 (6 bases). The CDR3: CASSYSHPGTTQPQHF. The CDR3 DNA follows: TGTGCCAGCAGTTACTCACACCCGGGGACAACTCAGCCCCAGCATTTT.